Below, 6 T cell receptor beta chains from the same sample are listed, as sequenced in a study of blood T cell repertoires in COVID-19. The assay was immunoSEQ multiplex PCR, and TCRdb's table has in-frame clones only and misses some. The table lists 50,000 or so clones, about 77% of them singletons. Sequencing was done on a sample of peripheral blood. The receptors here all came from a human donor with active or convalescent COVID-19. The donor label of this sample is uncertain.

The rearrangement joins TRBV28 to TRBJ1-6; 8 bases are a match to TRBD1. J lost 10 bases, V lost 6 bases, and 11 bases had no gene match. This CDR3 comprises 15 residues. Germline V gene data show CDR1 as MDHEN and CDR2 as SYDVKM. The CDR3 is CASRLEDRVASPLHF. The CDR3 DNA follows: TGTGCCAGCAGGCTCGAGGACAGGGTTGCCTCACCCCTCCACTTT.

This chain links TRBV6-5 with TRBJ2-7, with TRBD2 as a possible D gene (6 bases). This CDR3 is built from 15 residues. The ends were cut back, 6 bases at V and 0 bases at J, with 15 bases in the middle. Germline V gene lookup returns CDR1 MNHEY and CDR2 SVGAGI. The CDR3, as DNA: TGTGCCAGCAGGCGGGGCGAGTCAAGCTCCTACGAGCAGTACTTC. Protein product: CASRRGESSSYEQYF.

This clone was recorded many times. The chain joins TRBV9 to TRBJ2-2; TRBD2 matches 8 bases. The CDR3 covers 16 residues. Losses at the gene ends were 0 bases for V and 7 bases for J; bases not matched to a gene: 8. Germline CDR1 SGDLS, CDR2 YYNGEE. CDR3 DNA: TGTGCCAGCAGCGTAGGAGGCGGGGGGACGGGCGGGGAGCTGTTTTTT. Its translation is CASSVGGGGTGGELFF.

In DNA form, the CDR3 reads TGTGCCAGCAGTCGTGCGGGTAAGACTGAAGCTTTCTTT. Translation: CASSRAGKTEAFF. The chain has TRBV12-3 or TRBV12-4 and TRBJ1-1; no firm D call. V was pared by 5 bases and J by 5 bases, with 12 bases between. CDR3 size: 13 residues.

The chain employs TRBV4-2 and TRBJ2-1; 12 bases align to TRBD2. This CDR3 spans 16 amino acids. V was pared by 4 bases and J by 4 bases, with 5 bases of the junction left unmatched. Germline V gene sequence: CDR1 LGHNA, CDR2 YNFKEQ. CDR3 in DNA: TGTGCCAGCAGCCCGCCGACTAGCGGGAGATACAATGAGCAGTTCTTC. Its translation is CASSPPTSGRYNEQFF.

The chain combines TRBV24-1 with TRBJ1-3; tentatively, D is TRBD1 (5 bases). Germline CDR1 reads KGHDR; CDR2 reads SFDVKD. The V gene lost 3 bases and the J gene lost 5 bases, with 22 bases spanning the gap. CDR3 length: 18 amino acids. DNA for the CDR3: TGTGCCACCAGTGATCCCCGGGGGGGAGGTTTGAAGAGAAACACCATATATTTT. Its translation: CATSDPRGGGLKRNTIYF.